A selection of T cell receptor beta chains follows, all from one sample in a study of beta chain features in type 1 diabetes. Only in-frame clones appear in the TCRdb table, and some are missing; sequencing was by immunoSEQ multiplex PCR. This table has hundreds of thousands of clones, 13% appearing once. Specimen: naive CD4+ T cells from blood. These receptor sequences come from a man aged 18 to 30 with type 1 diabetes. Both conserved end residues are part of each CDR3. The D gene is left open where the match is weak. Clone size is not always given. Where it is, it says once, few, many or a class for expanded clones.

d_call | j_call | v_call | clone_size | cdr3_nt | cdr3_aa
TRBD1 | TRBJ2-7 | TRBV15 | . | TGTGCCACCAGCGAGGACCCACAGGGGGTCGAGCAGTACTTC | CATSEDPQGVEQYF
TRBD1 | TRBJ1-2 | TRBV5-4 | few | TGTGCCAGCAGCCAAGGACAGGACTATGGCTACACCTTC | CASSQGQDYGYTF
TRBD1 | TRBJ2-7 | TRBV2 | . | TGTGCCAGCAGTGTGAGACCGGGACAGGGGTCCTACGAGCAGTACTTC | CASSVRPGQGSYEQYF
TRBD1 | TRBJ1-6 | TRBV19 | . | TGTGCCAGTAGTACGGGGTTCCAGGGGGACTATAATTCACCCCTCCACTTT | CASSTGFQGDYNSPLHF
TRBD1 | TRBJ2-1 | TRBV19 | few | TGTGCCAGTTTGGACAGGTCTTCCTACAATGAGCAGTTCTTC | CASLDRSSYNEQFF
TRBD1 | TRBJ1-1 | TRBV5-6 | few | TGTGCCAGCAGCCCCGGGACAGGGGAGTCGAGCACTGAAGCTTTCTTT | CASSPGTGESSTEAFF
. | TRBJ1-2 | TRBV18 | few | TGTGCCAGCTCACGGACAGACGATGGCTACACCTTC | CASSRTDDGYTF
. | TRBJ1-3 | TRBV9 | few | TGTGCCAGCAGCGTAGCCAGCTCTGGAAACACCATATATTTT | CASSVASSGNTIYF
. | TRBJ2-5 | TRBV25-1 | few | TGTGCCAGCAGTTCTCCCAGGGGAGGAGAGACCCAGTACTTC | CASSSPRGGETQYF
. | TRBJ1-1 | TRBV18 | few | TGTGCCAGCTCACCACCGGAAGCGGGAAACACTGAAGCTTTCTTT | CASSPPEAGNTEAFF
. | TRBJ1-2 | TRBV9 | . | TGTGCCAGCAGCGTAGCCTCGGCAGCTAACTATGGCTACACCTTC | CASSVASAANYGYTF
. | TRBJ1-6 | TRBV27 | . | TGTGCCAGCAGACTCCTTCCCAGGGGTTTTAATTCACCCCTCCACTTT | CASRLLPRGFNSPLHF
. | TRBJ2-5 | TRBV2 | . | TGTGCCAGCAGTCCTACTGGGGACACCCTCCAAGAGACCCAGTACTTC | CASSPTGDTLQETQYF
. | TRBJ1-5 | TRBV9 | . | TGTGCCAGCAGCGTGGGTCAGGGCTACCAGCCCCAGCATTTT | CASSVGQGYQPQHF
. | TRBJ1-6 | TRBV7-8 | few | TGTGCCAGCAGCTTTAACGCGGATTCACCCCTCCACTTT | CASSFNADSPLHF
. | TRBJ1-1 | TRBV19 | . | TGTGCCAGTAGTATGGACGGGGAGAGGAACACTGAAGCTTTCTTT | CASSMDGERNTEAFF
TRBD2 | TRBJ2-1 | TRBV5-1 | . | TGCGCCAGCAGAATAGCGGGTAGCTCCTACAATGAGCAGTTCTTC | CASRIAGSSYNEQFF
TRBD1 | TRBJ2-7 | TRBV19 | . | TGTGCCCCCAGGACAGGGAGCTCCTACGAGCAGTACTTC | CAPRTGSSYEQYF
TRBD2 | TRBJ2-1 | TRBV19 | . | TGTGCCAGTAGTACCCCCCCGGCTAGCGGGGGGCTATACAATGAGCAGTTCTTC | CASSTPPASGGLYNEQFF
. | TRBJ2-4 | TRBV6-5 | . | TGTGCCAGCAGGTCAGCCAAAAACATTCAGTACTTC | CASRSAKNIQYF
. | TRBJ2-7 | TRBV29-1 | . | TGCAGCGTTGGCGAGGCCTCAGACTACGAGCAGTACTTC | CSVGEASDYEQYF
. | TRBJ2-5 | TRBV7-9 | . | TGTGCCAGCAGCCTCCGGGAACGAGAGACCCAGTACTTC | CASSLRERETQYF
. | TRBJ1-1 | TRBV5-1 | . | TGCGCCAGCACCCCCCTGGGGATTGGGGCTGAAGCTTTCTTT | CASTPLGIGAEAFF
. | TRBJ1-1 | TRBV30 | few | TGTGCCTGGAGCCCCTCGGTGAACACTGAAGCTTTCTTT | CAWSPSVNTEAFF
. | TRBJ1-5 | TRBV7-9 | . | TGTGCCAGCAGCTTAGCAGGGAACTACGATCAGCCCCAGCATTTT | CASSLAGNYDQPQHF
TRBD1 | TRBJ2-7 | TRBV18 | . | TGTGCCAGCTCTAGGGGACAGGGTCTCTACGAGCAGTACTTC | CASSRGQGLYEQYF
. | TRBJ1-2 | TRBV13 | few | TGTGCCAGCGTCCGGGGCTACACCTTC | CASVRGYTF
TRBD1 | TRBJ2-7 | TRBV7-2 | . | TGTGCCAGCAGCTCCGGGACAGGGGGTTACGAGCAGTACTTC | CASSSGTGGYEQYF
. | TRBJ2-3 | TRBV25-1 | few | TGTGCCAGCAGTGCCCCAGGGGATGGCACAGATACGCAGTATTTT | CASSAPGDGTDTQYF
. | TRBJ1-6 | TRBV10-1 | . | TGCGCCACCCAGGAGGGAACTTCACCCCTCCACTTT | CATQEGTSPLHF
. | TRBJ1-1 | TRBV5-6 | . | TGTGCCAGCAGCCACCCAACGCCAGGAAACACTGAAGCTTTCTTT | CASSHPTPGNTEAFF
TRBD1 | TRBJ1-4 | TRBV25-1 | few | TGTGCCAGCAGTGGCGACAGGGTGGATGAAAAACTGTTTTTT | CASSGDRVDEKLFF
. | TRBJ1-4 | TRBV11-2 | . | TGTGCCAGCAGCTTAGTGTTCGATGAAAAACTGTTTTTT | CASSLVFDEKLFF
. | TRBJ2-2 | TRBV6-1 | few | TGTGCCAGCAGGAGGGTAACGAACACCGGGGAGCTGTTTTTT | CASRRVTNTGELFF
. | TRBJ2-2 | TRBV30 | few | TGTGCCTGGAGTGTAAGCCCAGGGACGAACACCGGGGAGCTGTTTTTT | CAWSVSPGTNTGELFF
. | TRBJ2-5 | TRBV5-8 | . | TGTGCCAGCAGCGCGCCAAGGGGTGGCGGATACCAAGAGACCCAGTACTTC | CASSAPRGGGYQETQYF
. | TRBJ2-7 | TRBV19 | . | TGTGCCAGTAGTCCGCGACAGGTCGCCTACGAGCAGTACTTC | CASSPRQVAYEQYF
TRBD2 | TRBJ2-1 | TRBV19 | few | TGTGCCACCGGACTAGCGGGGGGGCCCGGCAATGAGCAGTTCTTC | CATGLAGGPGNEQFF
TRBD1 | TRBJ1-1 | TRBV2 | . | TGTGCCAGCAGTGGGACAGGGTTGTTGCGCGCTTTCTTT | CASSGTGLLRAFF
. | TRBJ2-7 | TRBV30 | . | TGTGCCTGGAGTGTACGAGGGAACGAGCAGTACTTC | CAWSVRGNEQYF
. | TRBJ2-7 | TRBV14 | few | TGTGCCAGCAGCCCCTACCCGGGAGTAAAGCAGTACTTC | CASSPYPGVKQYF
TRBD1 | TRBJ2-1 | TRBV13 | . | TGTGCCAGCAGCCGACGGACAGGGAATTCCTACAATGAGCAGTTCTTC | CASSRRTGNSYNEQFF
TRBD2 | TRBJ2-5 | TRBV5-1 | . | TGCGCCAGCAGCTTGGTAGCGGGGGGACCATCAGAGACCCAGTACTTC | CASSLVAGGPSETQYF
TRBD1 | TRBJ2-1 | TRBV7-9 | . | TGTGCCAGCAGGCTGCGGGTATACCAGGGGGACAATGAGCAGTTCTTC | CASRLRVYQGDNEQFF
TRBD1 | TRBJ2-1 | TRBV7-3 | . | TGTGCCAGCAGCGATCGACAGGGGGGACGAGGTGAGCAGTTCTTC | CASSDRQGGRGEQFF
. | TRBJ1-6 | TRBV2 | few | TGTGCCAGCAAGGAAGGGAGAAATTCACCCCTCCACTTT | CASKEGRNSPLHF
. | TRBJ2-3 | TRBV2 | few | TGTGCCAGCAGTGAACGGGCCGCCCTTGCAGATACGCAGTATTTT | CASSERAALADTQYF
TRBD1 | TRBJ2-2 | TRBV12-5 | . | TGTGCTAGTGGTCTGGGACAGGCCGCCGGGGAGCTGTTTTTT | CASGLGQAAGELFF
. | TRBJ1-2 | TRBV29-1 | . | TGCAGCGTAGCCGCCGGGGGGTTCTATGGCTACACCTTC | CSVAAGGFYGYTF
. | TRBJ2-2 | TRBV28 | . | TGTGCCAGCAGTTTACCCACCGGGGAGCTGTTTTTT | CASSLPTGELFF
. | TRBJ1-1 | TRBV30 | . | TGTGCCTTGCTACGTGGGTGGGAGGTGAACACTGAAGCTTTCTTT | CALLRGWEVNTEAFF